The clone carrying this T cell receptor beta chain occurred many times. Its antigen is not identified. Within the library, unique molecular identifiers were attached to each individual cDNA molecule. Authors' methods: From about 20,000 to 690,000 TCRs were found per sample, with a median of 95,638. From the reads, TCRdb called clonotypes with MiXCR, one entry per CDR3 protein. The V and J calls were determined by TCRdb, not by the authors. Here the sample spans about 120,000 distinct CDR3 sequences, approximately 9% being singletons. Researchers extracted total RNA from unfractionated whole blood. This record comes from a study of human T cells and chemical hapten exposure. Study summary: Minor pooled library volume differences mainly drove per-sample TCR yield variation. Whole-study findings and limits: Sensitization with DPC brought no change to TCRs above 1 in 1000 in frequency.

Source material: whole blood. The source is a human donor in good health. Some clones in this sample may be carry-over from other donors' samples.

The CDR3 spells CSASGSGDTQYF. As DNA, the CDR3 is TGCAGTGCTAGCGGGAGTGGGGATACGCAGTATTTT. J is TRBJ2-3 and V is TRBV20-1, with D possibly being TRBD2 (6 bases). Germline V gene lookup returns CDR1 DFQATT and CDR2 SNEGSKA (reference sequence). There are 12 residues in the CDR3. The ends were cut back, 3 bases at V and 6 bases at J, with 10 bases in the middle.